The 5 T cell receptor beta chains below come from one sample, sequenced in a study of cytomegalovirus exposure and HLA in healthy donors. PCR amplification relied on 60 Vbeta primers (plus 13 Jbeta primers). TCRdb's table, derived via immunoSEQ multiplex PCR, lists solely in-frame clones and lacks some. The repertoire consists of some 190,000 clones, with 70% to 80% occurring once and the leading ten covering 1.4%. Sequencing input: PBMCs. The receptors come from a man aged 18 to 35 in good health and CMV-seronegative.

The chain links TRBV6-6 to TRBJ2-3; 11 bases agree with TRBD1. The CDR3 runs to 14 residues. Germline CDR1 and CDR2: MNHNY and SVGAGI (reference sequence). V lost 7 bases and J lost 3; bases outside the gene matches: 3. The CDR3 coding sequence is TGTGCCAGCATACGGGACAGGGGGACAGATACGCAGTATTTT. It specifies CASIRDRGTDTQYF.

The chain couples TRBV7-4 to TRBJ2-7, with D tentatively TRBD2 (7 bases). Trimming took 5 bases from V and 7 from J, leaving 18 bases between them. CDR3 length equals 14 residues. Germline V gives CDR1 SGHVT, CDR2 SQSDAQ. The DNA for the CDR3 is TGTGCCAGCAGCAAGGGGGGGGCCCTCGGGGAGCAGTACTTC. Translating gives CASSKGGALGEQYF.

The DNA for the CDR3 is TGTGCCAGCAGCGTAGAGGCGGACAGCTCGGCTAATGAAAAACTGTTTTTT. It specifies CASSVEADSSANEKLFF. The chain couples TRBV9 to TRBJ1-4, with a possible D match to TRBD1 (6 bases). Per the germline V gene, CDR1 is SGDLS and CDR2 is YYNGEE. The V gene lost 0 bases and the J gene lost 3 bases, with 15 bases spanning the gap. The CDR3 extends over 17 amino acids.

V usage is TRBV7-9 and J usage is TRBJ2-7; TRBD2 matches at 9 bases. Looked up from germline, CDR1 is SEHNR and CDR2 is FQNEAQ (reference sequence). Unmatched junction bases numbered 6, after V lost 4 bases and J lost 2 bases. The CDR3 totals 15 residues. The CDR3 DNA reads TGTGCCAGCAGCTCCGGGACTAGCATGGCCTACGAGCAGTACTTC. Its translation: CASSSGTSMAYEQYF.

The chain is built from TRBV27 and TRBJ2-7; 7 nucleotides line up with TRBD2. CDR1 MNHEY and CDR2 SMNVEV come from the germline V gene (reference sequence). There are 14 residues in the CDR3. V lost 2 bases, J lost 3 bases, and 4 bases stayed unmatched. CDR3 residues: CASSLLGLGYEQYF. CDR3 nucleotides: TGTGCCAGCAGTTTACTTGGACTAGGCTACGAGCAGTACTTC.